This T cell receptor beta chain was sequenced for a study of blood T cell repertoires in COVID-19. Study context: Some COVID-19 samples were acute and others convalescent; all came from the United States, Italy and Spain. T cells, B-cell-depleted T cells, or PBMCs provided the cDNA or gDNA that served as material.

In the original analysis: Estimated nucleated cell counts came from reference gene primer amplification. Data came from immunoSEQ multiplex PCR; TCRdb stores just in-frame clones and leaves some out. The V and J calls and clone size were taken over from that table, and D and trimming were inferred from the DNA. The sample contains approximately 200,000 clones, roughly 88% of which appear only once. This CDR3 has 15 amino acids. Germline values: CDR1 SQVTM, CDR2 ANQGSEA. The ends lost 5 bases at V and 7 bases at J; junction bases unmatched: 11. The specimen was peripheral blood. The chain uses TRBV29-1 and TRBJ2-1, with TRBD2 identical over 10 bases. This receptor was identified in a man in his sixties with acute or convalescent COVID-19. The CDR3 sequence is CSVSPGLAAVNEQFF. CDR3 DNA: TGCAGCGTTAGTCCAGGACTAGCGGCCGTGAATGAGCAGTTCTTC.